Here is one TCR beta chain with its context. Trimming removed 0 bases from V and 1 base from J, with 5 bases in between. Per the germline V gene, CDR1 is SGDLS and CDR2 is YYNGEE. CDR3 length equals 13 residues. The sample comes from a study of blood T cell repertoires in COVID-19. As for the study in general: Specimens from acute and convalescent COVID-19 originated in the United States, Italy and Spain. In each case, the material was cDNA or gDNA derived from T cells, B-cell-depleted T cells, or PBMCs.

In the authors' workflow: From reference gene primer amplification, estimates of nucleated cell counts were derived. This table comes from immunoSEQ multiplex PCR, and its TCRdb copy is limited to in-frame clones, with some not included. V and J calls and clone size are given by that table; D and trimming were obtained from the DNA. This sample yields about 520,000 clones, of which roughly 85% are seen a single time; 3% to 4% belongs to the top ten. The chain recombines TRBV9 with TRBJ2-7, with D maybe TRBD2 (5 bases). The sample consisted of peripheral blood. The receptor's source is a human donor in a cohort sampled during active COVID-19. As DNA, the CDR3 is TGTGCCAGCAGCGTAGGGACTTCCTACGAGCAGTACTTC. Translating it yields CASSVGTSYEQYF.